This TCR beta chain stems from a study of blood T cells in healthy people across ages. A J-beta primer mix and a sample-barcoded 5' primer were used in a second PCR of roughly 6 to 12 cycles. MiXCR, applied by TCRdb to the 5' RACE reads, yields one record per CDR3 protein. The table shows hundreds of thousands of distinct CDR3 sequences, with around 48% occurring only once. Germline V gene data show CDR1 as SGDLS and CDR2 as YYNGEE. The CDR3 runs to 15 residues. V dropped 4 bases and J dropped 2 bases, with 16 bases sitting between them. Sequenced: blood. This receptor was obtained from an older woman in good health. The chain uses TRBV9 and TRBJ2-7; D might be TRBD1 (7 bases). CDR3 amino acids: CASSLGTAGTYEQYF. The CDR3 coding sequence is TGTGCCAGCAGCTTAGGGACAGCGGGCACCTACGAGCAGTACTTC.